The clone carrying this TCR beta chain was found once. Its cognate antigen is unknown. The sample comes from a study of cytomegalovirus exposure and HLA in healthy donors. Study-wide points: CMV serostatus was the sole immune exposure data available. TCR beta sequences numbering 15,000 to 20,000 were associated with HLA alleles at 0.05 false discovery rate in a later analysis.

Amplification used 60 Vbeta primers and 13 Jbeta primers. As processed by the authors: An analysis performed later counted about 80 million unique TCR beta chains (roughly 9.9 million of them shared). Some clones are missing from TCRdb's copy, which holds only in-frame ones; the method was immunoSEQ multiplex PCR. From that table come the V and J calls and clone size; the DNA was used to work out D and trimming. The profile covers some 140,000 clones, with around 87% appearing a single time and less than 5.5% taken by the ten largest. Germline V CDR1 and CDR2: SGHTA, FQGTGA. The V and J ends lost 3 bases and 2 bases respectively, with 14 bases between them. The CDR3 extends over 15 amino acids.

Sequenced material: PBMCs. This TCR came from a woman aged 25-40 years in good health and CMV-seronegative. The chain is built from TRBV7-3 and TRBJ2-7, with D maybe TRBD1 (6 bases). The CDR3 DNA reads TGTGCCAGCAGCTTGGGACACGTAGGCCCCTACGAGCAGTACTTC. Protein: CASSLGHVGPYEQYF.